This passage covers 23 T cell receptor beta chains from one sample sequenced in a study of blood T cell repertoires in COVID-19. Only in-frame clones appear in the TCRdb table, and some are missing; sequencing was by immunoSEQ multiplex PCR. The table shows tens of thousands of clones, with 80% to 90% occurring only once. Input material: peripheral blood. The receptors were gathered from a man in his sixties with acute or convalescent COVID-19.

V usage is TRBV5-8 and J usage is TRBJ1-4; TRBD1 matches at 7 bases. Germline loops: CDR1 SGHTS, CDR2 YDEGEE. This CDR3 contains 11 residues. Trimming took 4 bases from V and 14 from J; bases not matched to a gene: 5. The CDR3 DNA is TGTGCCAGCAGCCCCGGGACAGCGCTGTTTTTT. Translated, it gives CASSPGTALFF.

The chain carries TRBV18 and TRBJ1-1, with 9 bases identical to TRBD1. J lost 1 base, V lost 6 bases, and 12 bases had no gene match. The germline V gene has CDR1 KGHSH and CDR2 LQKENI. The CDR3 consists of 17 residues. CDR3 loop: CASSQTGGPGKNTEAFF. The DNA for the CDR3 is TGTGCCAGCTCGCAAACAGGGGGCCCTGGGAAGAACACTGAAGCTTTCTTT.

The CDR3 bases are TGTGCCACCAGTGTCCCTGGAGCCAATAGCACAGATACGCAGTATTTT. Translated: CATSVPGANSTDTQYF. This chain links TRBV24-1 with TRBJ2-3; D not certain. Germline V gene data show CDR1 as KGHDR and CDR2 as SFDVKD. The CDR3 totals 16 residues. V was pared by 5 bases and J by 0 bases, with 14 bases between.

The chain carries TRBV7-9 and TRBJ1-4; D not resolved. The V end lost 5 bases, the J end lost 8 bases, and 15 bases lay between the germline ends. CDR3 length: 14 amino acids. Germline CDR1 SEHNR, CDR2 FQNEAQ (reference sequence). The CDR3 DNA follows: TGTGCCAGCAGCCCTAGGCCTGACGGGGAAAAACTGTTTTTT. It specifies CASSPRPDGEKLFF.

This chain uses TRBV5-4 with TRBJ1-1; tentative D call: TRBD1 (5 bases). Germline lookup yields CDR1 SGHNT and CDR2 YYREEE (reference sequence). V lost 3 bases and J 1 base, leaving 16 bases between the germline ends. This CDR3 has 16 residues. The CDR3 DNA reads TGTGCCAGCAGCTCTGGTAGGTCAGGGCCGAACACTGAAGCTTTCTTT. This encodes CASSSGRSGPNTEAFF.

The rearrangement links TRBV7-9 to TRBJ1-6; TRBD1 might be the D (6 bases). V was pared by 6 bases and J by 13 bases, with 19 bases between. The CDR3 is 14 amino acids. In germline, CDR1 is SEHNR, CDR2 FQNEAQ (reference sequence). The CDR3 reads CASRQDSHWNPLHF. DNA of the CDR3: TGTGCCAGCAGACAGGACAGCCATTGGAATCCCCTCCACTTT.

The J gene is TRBJ1-2, the V gene TRBV4-1, with D tentatively TRBD1 (6 bases). This CDR3 comprises 15 residues. Germline CDR1 and CDR2: MGHRA and YSYEKL. V lost 4 bases and J lost 4, with 16 bases in between. The CDR3 DNA reads as TGCGCCAGCAGCCGCGAAAAGGGACAAGTCTATGGCTACACCTTC. Its translation is CASSREKGQVYGYTF.

This clone was observed once. This chain links TRBV29-1 with TRBJ1-1, with D unresolved. CDR3 size: 13 residues. Germline V gene data show CDR1 as SQVTM and CDR2 as ANQGSEA. Trimming stripped 3 bases from V and 1 base from J, with 9 bases between. CDR3 loop: CSVDGRPNTEAFF. As DNA, the CDR3 is TGCAGCGTTGACGGCAGGCCGAACACTGAAGCTTTCTTT.

V usage is TRBV6-5 and J usage is TRBJ1-3; no reliable D call. CDR1 and CDR2 (germline): MNHEY, SVGAGI. The germline V and J ends were trimmed by 6 bases and 0 bases, with 6 bases remaining between them. The CDR3 has 13 amino acids. CDR3 residues: CASSVSSGNTIYF. The CDR3 DNA is TGTGCCAGCAGCGTGAGCTCTGGAAACACCATATATTTT.

The chain employs TRBV3-1 (or the pseudogene TRBV3-2) and TRBJ1-1, with no clear D. The length of the CDR3 is 14 residues. CDR1 is LGHDT and CDR2 is YNNKEL in the germline V gene (reference sequence). Between the trimmed V and J ends, which lost 1 base and 3 bases, there was a span of 9 bases. DNA for the CDR3: TGTGCCAGCAGCCAAGCGATGAGGGACACTGAAGCTTTCTTT. Translating it yields CASSQAMRDTEAFF.

This chain uses TRBV30 with TRBJ1-6, with D perhaps TRBD1 (6 bases). CDR1 and CDR2 (germline): GTSNPN, SVGIG (reference sequence). Trimming left V 4 bases short and J 9 bases short, with 16 bases between. The CDR3 runs 14 residues. In DNA form, the CDR3 reads TGTGCCTGGAAAAAGGACAGTGGTCCTTCACCCCTCCACTTT. Amino acid sequence: CAWKKDSGPSPLHF.

The chain carries TRBV30 and TRBJ1-1; D gene ambiguous. Trimming removed 4 bases at V and 1 base at J, with 10 bases between. This CDR3 has 13 amino acids. The germline CDR1 and CDR2 sequences are GTSNPN and SVGIG (reference sequence). The CDR3 sequence is CAWNRGANTEAFF. For the CDR3, the DNA is TGTGCCTGGAATCGAGGAGCGAACACTGAAGCTTTCTTT.

The chain joins TRBV10-2 to TRBJ2-7, with 7 bases aligning to TRBD2. Per the germline V gene, CDR1 is WSHSY and CDR2 is SAAADI. The CDR3 is made up of 15 amino acids. Trimming took 3 bases from V and 3 from J; bases not matched to a gene: 8. Here the CDR3 reads CASSEVGGAGYEQYF. The CDR3 region has the DNA TGCGCCAGCAGTGAAGTGGGAGGGGCAGGCTACGAGCAGTACTTC.

This clone has just a few counts. This rearrangement joins TRBV30 to TRBJ1-1; a weak D match, TRBD1 (6 bases). Germline CDR1 GTSNPN, CDR2 SVGIG (reference sequence). CDR3 size: 14 residues. Trimming stripped 2 bases from V and 9 bases from J, with 19 bases between. In DNA form, the CDR3 reads TGTGCCTGGAGTCTCTCAACGACCCAGGGGAAAGCTTTCTTT. It codes for CAWSLSTTQGKAFF.

The chain carries TRBV5-1 and TRBJ2-5, with 7 bases lining up with TRBD1. The CDR3 sequence is 16 residues long. V trimming: 0 bases; J trimming: 5 bases; junction bases outside the gene matches: 10. Germline V gene lookup returns CDR1 SGHRS and CDR2 YFSETQ. The CDR3 loop reads CASSLDGTAPWETQYF. The CDR3 DNA reads as TGCGCCAGCAGCTTGGACGGGACAGCTCCATGGGAGACCCAGTACTTC. Full variable domain (rest looked up from reference TRBV5-1 and TRBJ2-5): KAGVTQTPRYLIKTRGQQVTLSCSPISGHRSVSWYQQTPGQGLQFLFEYFSETQRNKGNFPGRFSGRQFSNSRSEMNVSTLELGDSALYLCASSLDGTAPWETQYFGPGTRLLVL.

The J gene is TRBJ1-3, the V gene TRBV18; D gene unclear. Germline V lookup: CDR1 KGHSH, CDR2 LQKENI. V was pared by 1 base and J by 5 bases, with 9 bases between. The CDR3 sequence is 14 residues long. The CDR3 sequence is CASSPLSGRNTIYF. The CDR3 DNA sequence: TGTGCCAGCTCACCACTTTCGGGGAGAAACACCATATATTTT.

CDR3 in DNA: TGTGCCAGCAGCCCTCATATGGGGGGGAACACTGAAGCTTTCTTT. Protein product: CASSPHMGGNTEAFF. This chain connects TRBV11-2 to TRBJ1-1, with a weak D call TRBD1 (5 bases). Trimming took 5 bases from V and 1 from J, leaving 14 bases between them. The CDR3 spans 15 residues. CDR1 is SGHAT and CDR2 is FQNNGV in the germline V gene.

The chain joins TRBV19 to TRBJ2-3; TRBD1 matches at 7 bases. The CDR3 sequence is 14 residues long. Germline CDR1 LNHDA, CDR2 SQIVND (reference sequence). The ends lost 3 bases at V and 3 bases at J; junction bases unmatched: 3. The CDR3 sequence is CASSIDRVTDTQYF. Here the CDR3 DNA reads TGTGCCAGTAGTATCGACAGGGTGACAGATACGCAGTATTTT.

This chain uses TRBV2 with TRBJ1-6; no clear D. CDR3 length: 13 residues. The germline V gene encodes CDR1 SNHLY and CDR2 FYNNEI. Deletions cut 8 bases from V and 7 bases from J, with 12 bases between. The CDR3 loop is CASYPSANSPLHF. The CDR3 nucleotides read TGTGCCAGCTACCCATCCGCGAATTCACCCCTCCACTTT. The full variable domain, its missing parts supplied by reference TRBV2 and TRBJ1-6, is EPEVTQTPSHQVTQMGQEVILRCVPISNHLYFYWYRQILGQKVEFLVSFYNNEISEKSEIFDDQFSVERPDGSNFTLKIRSTKLEDSAMYFCASYPSANSPLHFGNGTRLTVT.

The chain recombines TRBV5-4 with TRBJ2-3; the match to TRBD2 covers 9 bases. J was trimmed by 6 bases and V by 4 bases; bases with no gene match: 12. Per germline, CDR1 SGHNT and CDR2 YYREEE (reference sequence). CDR3 length: 16 amino acids. The chain's CDR3 is CASSAKDGLAGDTQYF. CDR3 nucleotide sequence: TGTGCCAGCAGCGCAAAGGACGGCCTAGCGGGGGATACGCAGTATTTT.

This chain uses TRBV2 with TRBJ1-2, with no clear D. The CDR3 sequence is 15 residues long. The ends were cut back, 0 bases at V and 4 bases at J, with 12 bases in the middle. Germline values: CDR1 SNHLY, CDR2 FYNNEI. The CDR3 sequence is CASSEARVRSYGYTF. CDR3 DNA sequence: TGTGCCAGCAGTGAAGCGAGAGTGCGGAGCTATGGCTACACCTTC.

The CDR3 reads CASSIERGRASPLHF. CDR3 nucleotide sequence: TGTGCCAGTAGTATCGAGAGGGGGCGGGCTTCACCCCTCCACTTT. The chain recombines TRBV19 with TRBJ1-6; 7 bases match TRBD1. This CDR3 has 15 amino acids. Per germline, CDR1 LNHDA and CDR2 SQIVND (reference sequence). Trimming at V came to 3 bases and at J to 9 bases, leaving 8 bases not matched to a gene.

This sequence joins TRBV6-1 and TRBJ2-7; no clear D gene. V lost 0 bases to trimming and J lost 2 bases, with 8 bases between them. The CDR3 contains 14 residues. The germline V gene has CDR1 MNHNS and CDR2 SASEGT. In DNA, the CDR3 is TGTGCCAGCAGTGAAGCTGGCGGAACCTACGAGCAGTACTTC. Protein sequence: CASSEAGGTYEQYF.